Following are 32 T cell receptor beta chains from one sample sequenced in a study of T cells in Graves' hyperthyroidism and ophthalmopathy. Template material for amplifying TCR beta CDR3 regions consisted of RNA transcripts. First-round RT-PCR with HTBI primers amplified the TCR CDR3 region. TCRdb fed the multiplex PCR reads into MiXCR, producing one record per CDR3 protein. The data hold 450,000 to 600,000 distinct CDR3 sequences, with 13% to 15% observed a single time. The sequencing input was blood. Receptors originate from a woman aged 40 to 49 with Graves' hyperthyroidism.

Ten or more counts support this clonotype. The chain links TRBV27 to TRBJ2-1; TRBD2 is a possible D gene (6 bases). V was clipped by 5 bases and J by 2 bases, with 16 bases between them. Germline-derived CDR1 and CDR2 are MNHEY and SMNVEV (reference sequence). There are 16 residues in the CDR3. Here the CDR3 DNA reads TGTGCCAGCAGTCTTCTCGGGAGTTCTACCTACAATGAGCAGTTCTTC. Translated: CASSLLGSSTYNEQFF.

This clonotype was observed at least ten times. The chain links TRBV2 to TRBJ2-3; TRBD2 matches 10 bases. The CDR3 is made up of 16 amino acids. V shed 6 bases and J 2 bases; nucleotides not matched to a gene: 8. Germline-derived CDR1 and CDR2 are SNHLY and FYNNEI. The CDR3 DNA is TGTGCCAGCAGGAACCTCCTAGCGGGAGCCACAGATACGCAGTATTTT. Translated: CASRNLLAGATDTQYF. Full variable domain (remainder filled in from reference TRBV2 and TRBJ2-3): EPEVTQTPSHQVTQMGQEVILRCVPISNHLYFYWYRQILGQKVEFLVSFYNNEISEKSEIFDDQFSVERPDGSNFTLKIRSTKLEDSAMYFCASRNLLAGATDTQYFGPGTRLTVL.

This clonotype came up many times. This rearrangement joins TRBV7-8 to TRBJ1-2, with 9 bases that match TRBD1. The V and J ends lost 1 base and 4 bases, in that order; junction bases with no gene match: 4. Per germline, CDR1 SGHVS and CDR2 FQNEAQ. This CDR3 has 15 amino acids. The CDR3 sequence: CASSLVLQGAYGYTF. The CDR3 DNA sequence: TGTGCCAGCAGCTTAGTGCTACAGGGGGCCTATGGCTACACCTTC.

This clonotype was detected ten times or more. This chain uses TRBV11-2 with TRBJ2-3, with TRBD1 as a possible D gene (6 bases). Germline V lookup: CDR1 SGHAT, CDR2 FQNNGV. Trimming took off 5 bases at V and 9 bases at J, with 9 bases between the two ends. This CDR3 spans 11 amino acids. CDR3 sequence: CASSPDSTQYF. CDR3 sequence (DNA): TGTGCCAGCAGCCCGGACAGCACGCAGTATTTT.

This clonotype came up many times. The chain recombines TRBV18 with TRBJ2-7; D is unresolved. Germline assignment: CDR1 KGHSH and CDR2 LQKENI. The CDR3 is 11 amino acids. Trimming took off 5 bases at V and 4 bases at J, with 6 bases between the two ends. The CDR3 bases are TGTGCCAGCTCAAGCCGTTACGAGCAGTACTTC. Translation gives CASSSRYEQYF.

The table lists this clonotype with many counts. CDR3 DNA: TGTGCCAGCAGCCTGGGGACCCCACAGACCTACGAGCAGTACTTC. As protein: CASSLGTPQTYEQYF. J is TRBJ2-7 and V is TRBV11-1, with D possibly called TRBD1 or TRBD2 (5 bases each). CDR3 size: 15 residues. Germline V gene sequence: CDR1 SGHAT, CDR2 FQDESV (reference sequence). The germline V and J ends were trimmed by 5 bases and 2 bases, with 16 bases remaining between them.

This clonotype has at least ten counts. The chain combines TRBV24-1 with TRBJ1-5; the match to TRBD1 covers 8 bases. V lost 4 bases and J lost 1; bases outside the gene matches: 8. This CDR3 region has 17 residues. CDR1 KGHDR and CDR2 SFDVKD come from the germline V gene. The CDR3 DNA follows: TGTGCCACCAGTGAGTCTGGACAGGGTGAGAGCAATCAGCCCCAGCATTTT. It is translated as CATSESGQGESNQPQHF.

V gene TRBV7-9 combines with J gene TRBJ1-2; D unresolved. Between the trimmed V and J ends, which lost 5 bases and 4 bases, there was a span of 20 bases. The germline CDR1 and CDR2 sequences are SEHNR and FQNEAQ (reference sequence). CDR3 length: 16 amino acids. The CDR3 region has the DNA TGTGCCAGCAGCCCAAACGTGGGTCCTCAAATCTATGGCTACACCTTC. Its translation is CASSPNVGPQIYGYTF. The whole variable domain, remainder taken from reference TRBV7-9 and TRBJ1-2, is DTGVSQNPRHKITKRGQNVTFRCDPISEHNRLYWYRQTLGQGPEFLTYFQNEAQLEKSRLLSDRFSAERPKGSFSTLEIQRTEQGDSAMYLCASSPNVGPQIYGYTFGSGTRLTVV.

This sequence joins TRBV20-1 and TRBJ2-3; 7 positions match TRBD2. The V and J ends lost 5 bases and 4 bases, in that order; junction bases with no gene match: 12. Germline V gene lookup returns CDR1 DFQATT and CDR2 SNEGSKA (reference sequence). The CDR3 has 15 amino acids. The CDR3 DNA sequence: TGCAGTGCTCCGATTGGCGGGAGCGCGGCAGATACGCAGTATTTT. Translating gives CSAPIGGSAADTQYF.

This clonotype was recorded many times. The genes are TRBV30 and TRBJ2-3; D gene ambiguous. Germline V gives CDR1 GTSNPN, CDR2 SVGIG (reference sequence). Trimming cost V 2 bases and J 5 bases, with 11 bases left between them. The CDR3 spans 13 residues. CDR3 residues: CAWSRLVGDTQYF. The CDR3 nucleotides are TGTGCCTGGAGTAGATTAGTGGGAGATACGCAGTATTTT.

This clonotype was observed a handful of times. The chain combines TRBV7-9 with TRBJ1-1; D might be TRBD1 (5 bases). The CDR3 loop spans 13 amino acids. Trimming took off 5 bases at V and 6 bases at J, with 13 bases between the two ends. From germline, CDR1 is SEHNR and CDR2 FQNEAQ (reference sequence). The CDR3 sequence is CASSQTGTPEAFF. The CDR3 nucleotides are TGTGCCAGCAGCCAAACCGGGACCCCTGAAGCTTTCTTT.

The V gene is TRBV27, the J gene TRBJ2-7; D is perhaps TRBD2 (5 bases). V was pared by 3 bases and J by 6 bases, with 24 bases between. The CDR3 has 17 amino acids. CDR1 and CDR2 (germline): MNHEY, SMNVEV (reference sequence). The CDR3 sequence is CASSFRTGSVGSSEQYF. The CDR3 nucleotides read TGTGCCAGCAGTTTCCGGACGGGCTCCGTAGGGAGCTCCGAGCAGTACTTC.

Many counts were recorded for this clonotype. The chain employs TRBV6-1 and TRBJ2-7; D not resolved. CDR1 is MNHNS, CDR2 SASEGT, per germline. V was shortened by 5 bases and J by 0 bases, with 14 bases between the two germline ends. This CDR3 has 15 amino acids. Written as DNA, the CDR3 is TGTGCCAGCAGTATCAATAGTGGGCCCTCCTACGAGCAGTACTTC. It codes for CASSINSGPSYEQYF.

The sample holds many counts of this clonotype. The junction departs from germline at one end; a sequencing error may be responsible. V usage is TRBV7-9 and J usage is TRBJ2-1; 9 bases are shared with TRBD2. The germline V gene has CDR1 SEHNR and CDR2 FQNEAQ (reference sequence). CDR3 length: 14 residues. Here the CDR3 reads CASSIAGEGNEQFF. The CDR3, as DNA: TGTGCCAGCAGCATAGCGGGAGAGGGCAATGAGCAGTTCTTC.

Worth noting for this clonotype: This may be a read error, as it is one base from a much larger clone. V is TRBV30 and J is TRBJ2-1; a weak D match, TRBD2 (6 bases). Germline CDR1 is GTSNPN and CDR2 is SVGIG (reference sequence). The CDR3 runs to 13 residues. Between the trimmed V and J ends, which lost 5 bases and 8 bases, there was a span of 16 bases. CDR3 in amino acids: CAWELSRGYEQFF. The CDR3 DNA reads as TGTGCCTGGGAGTTATCTCGGGGGTATGAGCAGTTCTTC.

This clonotype was observed many times. CDR3 amino acids: CASSLYGQGSQPQHF. CDR3 sequence (DNA): TGTGCCAGCAGTTTATACGGACAGGGTAGTCAGCCCCAGCATTTT. The chain combines TRBV28 with TRBJ1-5; 8 bases are shared with TRBD1. CDR1 and CDR2 from the germline V gene are MDHEN and SYDVKM. The CDR3 is 15 residues long. The junction had 5 bases not matched to a gene; V was cut back by 1 base and J by 6 bases.

This clonotype was recorded at least ten times. The chain combines TRBV2 with TRBJ2-1; 9 nucleotides match TRBD1. J gave up 4 bases and V 6 bases, and 7 bases lay outside the gene matches. CDR1 is SNHLY and CDR2 is FYNNEI in the germline V gene. The CDR3 has 15 residues. The CDR3 region is CASREDRGGYNEQFF. CDR3 in DNA: TGTGCCAGCAGGGAGGACAGGGGAGGGTACAATGAGCAGTTCTTC.

This clonotype has ten or more counts. The chain uses TRBV3-1 and TRBJ2-1; a weak D match, TRBD2 (5 bases). The V end lost 5 bases, the J end lost 8 bases, and 13 bases lay between the germline ends. The V gene's germline CDR1 is LGHDT and CDR2 YNNKEL (reference sequence). The CDR3 extends over 13 amino acids. CDR3 sequence (DNA): TGTGCCAGCAGCTGGCGGGCATCGTATGAGCAGTTCTTC. Amino acids: CASSWRASYEQFF.

V usage is TRBV6-1 and J usage is TRBJ2-7; perhaps D is TRBD1 or TRBD2 (5 bases each). From germline, CDR1 is MNHNS and CDR2 SASEGT. This CDR3 region has 12 residues. The V end lost 10 bases, the J end lost 2 bases, and 12 bases lay between the germline ends. The CDR3 spells CAIRGDPYEQYF. The CDR3 DNA reads as TGTGCCATAAGGGGAGATCCCTACGAGCAGTACTTC.

The chain links TRBV12-3 or TRBV12-4 to TRBJ2-2, with D possibly being TRBD1 or TRBD2 (5 bases each). The length of the CDR3 is 14 residues. Trimming stripped 3 bases from V and 4 bases from J, with 9 bases between. In nucleotides, the CDR3 is TGTGCCAGCAGTTTGGGACCGAGCACCGGGGAGCTGTTTTTT. Protein sequence: CASSLGPSTGELFF.

This clonotype was detected many times. The rearrangement uses TRBV5-6 and TRBJ2-7; D remains ambiguous. There are 15 residues in the CDR3. CDR1 SGHDT and CDR2 YYEEEE come from the germline V gene. V was pared by 1 base and J by 0 bases, with 11 bases between. Written as DNA, the CDR3 is TGTGCCAGCAGCTTGATCGGCCTCAGCTCCTACGAGCAGTACTTC. This translates into CASSLIGLSSYEQYF.

This clonotype was observed many times. The gene calls are TRBV7-9 and TRBJ2-1; possible D gene TRBD1, 6 bases. Germline CDR1 is SEHNR and CDR2 is FQNEAQ (reference sequence). Between the trimmed V and J ends, which lost 5 bases and 5 bases, there was a span of 22 bases. The CDR3 extends over 17 amino acids. The CDR3 nucleotides read TGTGCCAGCAGCCCAGCCGTAGGGGGACGGGAAAACAATGAGCAGTTCTTC. Its protein product is CASSPAVGGRENNEQFF.

The chain couples TRBV19 to TRBJ2-1; TRBD1 agrees at 9 bases. V trimming: 3 bases; J trimming: 7 bases; junction bases outside the gene matches: 7. Germline CDR1 LNHDA, CDR2 SQIVND (reference sequence). The CDR3 is 15 amino acids. CDR3 protein: CASSIGDREVNEQFF. Here the CDR3 DNA reads TGTGCCAGTAGTATCGGGGACAGGGAGGTGAATGAGCAGTTCTTC.

In this sample, this clonotype turned up many times. The chain is built from TRBV10-1 and TRBJ2-2; D is undetermined. The CDR3 has 16 residues. V was cut by 2 bases and J by 4 bases, with 14 bases left in between. Germline values: CDR1 WNHNN, CDR2 SYGVQD (reference sequence). For the CDR3, the DNA is TGCGCCAGCAGTGAGAGACACCTCTTAGGCACCGGGGAGCTGTTTTTT. It translates to CASSERHLLGTGELFF.

The rearrangement joins TRBV6-1 to TRBJ1-3; maybe TRBD1 (5 bases). The V gene's germline CDR1 is MNHNS and CDR2 SASEGT. Trimming shortened V by 7 bases and J by 9 bases, and 16 bases separated the two germline ends. CDR3 length: 13 residues. CDR3 protein: CASTDFGGSTIYF. The CDR3 DNA sequence: TGTGCCAGCACCGACTTCGGGGGGAGCACCATATATTTT.

This clonotype was counted ten times or more. The chain is built from TRBV11-2 and TRBJ1-4, with D possibly being TRBD1 (6 bases). Germline CDR1 is SGHAT and CDR2 is FQNNGV. V was clipped by 5 bases and J by 8 bases, with 18 bases between them. There are 15 residues in the CDR3. CDR3 bases: TGTGCCAGCAGCCTCACACAGGGTTGGGGAGAAAAACTGTTTTTT. Protein sequence: CASSLTQGWGEKLFF.

In regard to this clonotype: A junction boundary mismatches the germline segment, possibly from a read error. The V gene is TRBV4-1, the J gene TRBJ1-2; no firm D call. This CDR3 contains 16 residues. From germline, CDR1 is MGHRA and CDR2 YSYEKL. CDR3 in DNA: TGTGTCAGCAGCCAAGAGATGGGAAGGGATCACTATGGCTACACCTTC. Protein: CVSSQEMGRDHYGYTF.

The chain recombines TRBV19 with TRBJ1-3; D is uncertain. Germline CDR1 and CDR2: LNHDA and SQIVND (reference sequence). Deletions cut 3 bases from V and 4 bases from J, with 19 bases between. CDR3 size: 17 residues. CDR3 in DNA: TGTGCCAGTAGTATTCCGCCATCGTCCGCCGGGGGAAACACCATATATTTT. Translating it yields CASSIPPSSAGGNTIYF.

This clonotype was seen ten or more times. The rearrangement joins TRBV11-3 to TRBJ1-1; TRBD1 is a possible D gene (5 bases). CDR3 length: 13 residues. CDR1 is SGHNT, CDR2 YENEEA, per germline. V lost 7 bases to trimming and J lost 10 bases, with 19 bases between them. CDR3 sequence (DNA): TGTGCCAGCACCCAACTATGGGACCAGGTAGCTTTCTTT. Its translation is CASTQLWDQVAFF.

This rearrangement joins TRBV10-3 to TRBJ2-3; 9 nucleotides agree with TRBD2. After removal of 6 bases from V and 6 bases from J, the junction contained 7 bases not matched to a gene. CDR3 length equals 14 residues. In germline, CDR1 is ENHRY, CDR2 SYGVKD. The CDR3 sequence is CAISKGLAPDTQYF. In DNA, the CDR3 is TGTGCCATCAGCAAAGGACTAGCGCCTGATACGCAGTATTTT.

This clonotype was seen only a few times. CDR3 sequence reads: CASSGLGAPYNEQFF. In DNA, the CDR3 is TGTGCCAGCAGCGGACTTGGAGCCCCCTACAATGAGCAGTTCTTC. V is TRBV7-9 and J is TRBJ2-1, with TRBD2 as a possible D gene (5 bases). Per germline, CDR1 SEHNR and CDR2 FQNEAQ (reference sequence). The CDR3 contains 15 residues. Trimming cost V 5 bases and J 2 bases, with 13 bases left between them. Combining the CDR3 with reference TRBV7-9 and TRBJ2-1 gives the whole variable domain DTGVSQNPRHKITKRGQNVTFRCDPISEHNRLYWYRQTLGQGPEFLTYFQNEAQLEKSRLLSDRFSAERPKGSFSTLEIQRTEQGDSAMYLCASSGLGAPYNEQFFGPGTRLTVL.

The chain is built from TRBV12-3 or TRBV12-4 and TRBJ1-1, with 9 bases identical to TRBD1. Germline trimming cut 0 bases from V and 2 bases from J; bases unmatched to any gene: 4. The CDR3 is 16 residues long. In nucleotides, the CDR3 is TGTGCCAGCAGTTTAGCCGGACAGGGGCGCAACACTGAAGCTTTCTTT. Its protein product is CASSLAGQGRNTEAFF.